The 20 T cell receptor beta chains below come from one sample, sequenced in a study of T-cell reconstitution after alpha-beta-depleted transplantation in children. Preparation of the TCRbeta library was carried out with unique molecular identifiers. TCRdb independently ran MiXCR on the PCR reads; one entry per CDR3 protein. The data contain 200,000 to 250,000 distinct CDR3 sequences, roughly a tenth of them seen just once; the ten biggest clones take up around 6.2%. This specimen was PBMCs from the stem cell graft donor, taken from the stem cell graft. The origin of the receptors is a human donor who donated a stem cell graft to a child with acute lymphoblastic leukemia.

The rearrangement uses TRBV27 and TRBJ1-5; 7 bases map to TRBD1. Germline CDR1 MNHEY, CDR2 SMNVEV (reference sequence). After removal of 8 bases from V and 4 bases from J, the junction contained 2 bases not matched to a gene. The CDR3 is 12 amino acids. The chain's CDR3 is CASRQGNQPQHF. The CDR3 bases are TGTGCCAGCCGACAGGGTAATCAGCCCCAGCATTTT.

The chain joins TRBV11-2 to TRBJ2-1, with D possibly called TRBD1 or TRBD2 (6 bases each). Trimming left V 4 bases short and J 1 base short, with 14 bases between. CDR3 size: 16 residues. From germline, CDR1 is SGHAT and CDR2 FQNNGV. The CDR3 bases are TGTGCCAGCAGCTCAACCACAGGGAGGTCCTACAATGAGCAGTTCTTC. It is translated as CASSSTTGRSYNEQFF.

This clonotype was seen repeatedly, ten times or more. V gene TRBV5-5 combines with J gene TRBJ2-1; 7 bases fit TRBD1. CDR1 and CDR2 from the germline V gene are SGHKS and YYEKEE (reference sequence). Trimming removed 0 bases from V and 4 bases from J; junction bases left unmatched: 7. The CDR3 extends over 16 amino acids. CDR3 loop: CASSLGTGILYNEQFF. CDR3 DNA sequence: TGTGCCAGCAGCTTGGGGACAGGAATACTTTACAATGAGCAGTTCTTC.

This clonotype came up many times. V and J are TRBV12-3 or TRBV12-4 and TRBJ2-3; 7 bases are a match to TRBD2. The CDR3 length is 14 residues. The V and J ends lost 3 bases and 6 bases, in that order; junction bases with no gene match: 6. The CDR3 is CASSFAGDRDTQYF. The DNA of the CDR3 is TGTGCCAGCAGTTTTGCGGGGGATAGGGATACGCAGTATTTT.

This clonotype has more than one count but fewer than ten. The CDR3 DNA reads as TGTGCCACCAGTGACTCGCCGGGACAAGAGACCCAGTACTTC. Encoded protein: CATSDSPGQETQYF. V is TRBV24-1 and J is TRBJ2-5; perhaps TRBD2 as D (5 bases). Germline loops: CDR1 KGHDR, CDR2 SFDVKD. The CDR3 runs 14 residues. Trimming pared 4 bases from V and 2 bases from J, leaving 10 bases between.

For this clonotype: A much larger clone sits a single nucleotide away, making a read error possible. The chain uses TRBV6-5 and TRBJ2-3, with D possibly TRBD2 on 5 matching bases. V was trimmed by 6 bases and J by 4 bases, leaving 11 bases between them. This CDR3 has 13 residues. Germline CDR1 is MNHEY and CDR2 is SVGAGI. CDR3 bases: TGTGCCAGCAGATACGAGGAGGCAGATACGCAGTATTTT. Translating gives CASRYEEADTQYF.

This clonotype was counted at least ten times. The chain recombines TRBV11-2 with TRBJ2-7; D is perhaps TRBD2 (5 bases). CDR3 length: 13 residues. V dropped 5 bases and J dropped 4 bases, with 12 bases sitting between them. The V gene's germline CDR1 is SGHAT and CDR2 FQNNGV. The CDR3 here is CASSLAAGYEQYF. CDR3 DNA: TGTGCCAGCAGCCTAGCAGCAGGTTACGAGCAGTACTTC. Combining the CDR3 with reference TRBV11-2 and TRBJ2-7 gives the whole variable domain EAGVAQSPRYKIIEKRQSVAFWCNPISGHATLYWYQQILGQGPKLLIQFQNNGVVDDSQLPKDRFSAERLKGVDSTLKIQPAKLEDSAVYLCASSLAAGYEQYFGPGTRLTVT.

A few counts support this clonotype. This sequence joins TRBV7-2 and TRBJ2-2; D uncertain. CDR1 and CDR2 (germline): SGHTA, FQGNSA. The ends were cut back, 5 bases at V and 9 bases at J, with 16 bases in the middle. The CDR3 has 14 residues. CDR3 sequence: CASSPFSSSRELFF. CDR3 in DNA: TGTGCCAGCAGCCCATTTTCCTCCAGCAGGGAGCTGTTTTTT.

This clonotype was seen a few times. The V gene is TRBV10-3, the J gene TRBJ2-2; D possibly corresponds to TRBD1 (6 bases). With 3 bases removed from V and 7 bases from J, the gap between germline ends came to 9 bases. The CDR3 runs 13 residues. The V gene's germline CDR1 is ENHRY and CDR2 SYGVKD. The CDR3: CAISDRGGGELFF. Here the CDR3 DNA reads TGTGCCATCAGTGACAGGGGCGGCGGGGAGCTGTTTTTT.

This clonotype was recorded a few times. The chain is built from TRBV7-9 and TRBJ1-2; TRBD1 might be the D (6 bases). V lost 4 bases, J lost 4 bases, and 13 bases lay in between. From germline, CDR1 is SEHNR and CDR2 FQNEAQ (reference sequence). This CDR3 spans 14 amino acids. The DNA for the CDR3 is TGTGCCAGCAGCTCCGGAGGGGGGGCCTATGGCTACACCTTC. Residues: CASSSGGGAYGYTF.

This clonotype was detected a few times. The rearrangement links TRBV7-2 to TRBJ2-7, with 9 nucleotides matching TRBD1. Germline values: CDR1 SGHTA, CDR2 FQGNSA. V trimming: 1 base; J trimming: 1 base; junction bases outside the gene matches: 2. The CDR3 length is 15 residues. CDR3 sequence reads: CASSLVGQGSYEQYF. Here the CDR3 DNA reads TGTGCCAGCAGCTTAGTCGGACAGGGGTCCTACGAGCAGTACTTC. The complete variable domain, with remaining parts taken from reference TRBV7-2 and TRBJ2-7, reads GAGVSQSPSNKVTEKGKDVELRCDPISGHTALYWYRQSLGQGLEFLIYFQGNSAPDKSGLPSDRFSAERTGGSVSTLTIQRTQQEDSAVYLCASSLVGQGSYEQYFGPGTRLTVT.

This clonotype was seen only a few times. The chain links TRBV5-1 to TRBJ2-2; the D gene is possibly TRBD1 (5 bases). Germline values: CDR1 SGHRS, CDR2 YFSETQ. The V end was cut by 2 bases, the J end by 3 bases, with 11 bases between. The CDR3 totals 15 residues. The CDR3 region is CASSLEQADTGELFF. In nucleotides, the CDR3 is TGCGCCAGCAGCTTAGAACAGGCTGACACCGGGGAGCTGTTTTTT.

This clonotype has more than one count but fewer than ten. V usage is TRBV12-3 or TRBV12-4 and J usage is TRBJ1-2, with TRBD1 identical over 9 bases. The V and J ends lost 5 bases and 7 bases, in that order; junction bases with no gene match: 11. This CDR3 contains 15 residues. CDR3 coding DNA: TGTGCCAGCAGTCGACAGGGGACAGGGCACCCTGGCTACACCTTC. Translating it yields CASSRQGTGHPGYTF.

This clonotype was detected a few times. This chain connects TRBV7-9 to TRBJ1-1; tentatively, D is TRBD1 (5 bases). The V gene lost 5 bases and the J gene lost 0 bases, with 10 bases spanning the gap. CDR3 length: 14 residues. Germline V gene lookup returns CDR1 SEHNR and CDR2 FQNEAQ (reference sequence). CDR3 amino acids: CASSKDTLNTEAFF. Written as DNA, the CDR3 is TGTGCCAGCAGCAAGGACACCCTGAACACTGAAGCTTTCTTT.

In this sample, this clonotype turned up many times. The chain combines TRBV6-2 or TRBV6-3 with TRBJ2-3; D unresolved. This CDR3 contains 13 residues. Germline V gives CDR1 MNHEY, CDR2 SVGEGT. V was pared by 8 bases and J by 0 bases, with 9 bases between. The CDR3 nucleotides read TGTGCCAGCGAATCACAGAGCACAGATACGCAGTATTTT. Amino acids: CASESQSTDTQYF.

This clonotype appeared many times. The chain employs TRBV6-2 or TRBV6-3 and TRBJ1-5; no reliable D call. The length of the CDR3 is 16 residues. The V end was cut by 6 bases, the J end by 1 base, with 16 bases between. CDR1 and CDR2 (germline): MNHEY, SVGEGT. CDR3 sequence reads: CASSQRARRSNQPQHF. DNA of the CDR3: TGTGCCAGCAGCCAACGAGCGAGGAGGAGCAATCAGCCCCAGCATTTT.

Many counts were recorded for this clonotype. The V call is TRBV5-5, the J call TRBJ2-7; D is possibly TRBD1 (6 bases). Germline CDR1 SGHKS, CDR2 YYEKEE (reference sequence). Between the trimmed V and J ends, which lost 4 bases and 4 bases, there was a span of 15 bases. This CDR3 has 14 amino acids. In nucleotides, the CDR3 is TGTGCCAGCAGCATCCAGGGGACCGCTTACGAGCAGTACTTC. Encoded protein: CASSIQGTAYEQYF. Looking up the rest from reference TRBV5-5 and TRBJ2-7 gives the full variable domain: DAGVTQSPTHLIKTRGQQVTLRCSPISGHKSVSWYQQVLGQGPQFIFQYYEKEERGRGNFPDRFSARQFPNYSSELNVNALLLGDSALYLCASSIQGTAYEQYFGPGTRLTVT.

The chain links TRBV20-1 to TRBJ1-1; a weak D match, TRBD1 (6 bases). Trimming stripped 0 bases from V and 0 bases from J, with 14 bases between. Germline assignment: CDR1 DFQATT and CDR2 SNEGSKA (reference sequence). This CDR3 has 16 amino acids. DNA for the CDR3: TGCAGTGCTAGAGATAACGCCCGGACAGTGAACACTGAAGCTTTCTTT. Encoded protein: CSARDNARTVNTEAFF.

This clonotype showed up just a few times. J is TRBJ1-1 and V is TRBV5-1; a weak D match, TRBD1 (5 bases). V was trimmed by 4 bases and J by 10 bases, leaving 20 bases between them. CDR1 and CDR2 (germline): SGHRS, YFSETQ. This CDR3 is built from 14 residues. The CDR3 loop reads CASSLGTHSSGAFF. The CDR3 DNA reads as TGCGCCAGCAGCCTGGGGACCCACTCCTCGGGAGCTTTCTTT.

The chain links TRBV9 to TRBJ2-7; D is perhaps TRBD1 (6 bases). Germline V gene sequence: CDR1 SGDLS, CDR2 YYNGEE. Trimming cost V 3 bases and J 0 bases, with 13 bases left between them. The CDR3 runs to 15 residues. The CDR3 reads CASSARDTSSYEQYF. The CDR3 nucleotides read TGTGCCAGCAGCGCCCGGGACACTTCCTCCTACGAGCAGTACTTC.